This passage covers 16 T cell receptor beta chains from one sample sequenced in a study of blood T cell repertoires in COVID-19. Clones were sequenced by immunoSEQ multiplex PCR, and TCRdb holds only the in-frame ones, with some missing. This repertoire shows around 330,000 clones, 75% to 90% found once; its top ten account for about 9.5%. The sample consisted of PBMCs or T cells enriched from blood (not recorded which). These receptor sequences come from a woman in her 40s who had recovered from COVID-19.

The chain couples TRBV11-3 to TRBJ1-1; D perhaps matches TRBD1 (5 bases). Germline values: CDR1 SGHNT, CDR2 YENEEA. Between the trimmed V and J ends, which lost 2 bases and 4 bases, there was a span of 11 bases. The CDR3 extends over 14 amino acids. The CDR3: CASSLRGSGTEAFF. CDR3 DNA sequence: TGTGCCAGCAGCTTAAGGGGATCGGGCACTGAAGCTTTCTTT.

The sample holds a few counts of this clone. The genes are TRBV4-1 and TRBJ1-1, with D hard to call. Germline CDR1 MGHRA, CDR2 YSYEKL. The CDR3 covers 15 residues. V was trimmed by 4 bases and J by 7 bases, leaving 19 bases between them. This CDR3 reads CASSRSAAGVYEAFF. The CDR3 nucleotides read TGCGCCAGCAGCCGGAGTGCGGCCGGAGTATATGAAGCTTTCTTT.

The chain recombines TRBV5-6 with TRBJ2-5; 11 bases are a match to TRBD2. The junction had 12 bases not matched to a gene; V was cut back by 6 bases and J by 5 bases. In germline, CDR1 is SGHDT, CDR2 YYEEEE. This CDR3 is 16 amino acids long. The CDR3, as DNA: TGTGCCAGCAACAAACCGACTAGCGGGATTGGGGAGACCCAGTACTTC. Translated, it gives CASNKPTSGIGETQYF.

J is TRBJ1-4 and V is TRBV9, with TRBD1 matching over 12 bases. Germline V gene sequence: CDR1 SGDLS, CDR2 YYNGEE. The CDR3 spans 17 residues. V shed 4 bases, J shed 7 bases, and the junction held 11 bases outside the gene matches. CDR3: CASSSRGTGGKVEKLFF. Here the CDR3 DNA reads TGTGCCAGCAGCTCCCGGGGGACAGGGGGCAAGGTTGAAAAACTGTTTTTT.

V and J are TRBV28 and TRBJ2-3, with 8 bases lining up with TRBD2. V lost 6 bases, J lost 3 bases, and 11 bases stayed unmatched. This CDR3 spans 16 amino acids. Germline V CDR1 and CDR2: MDHEN, SYDVKM. CDR3 loop: CASSSRGGPSTDTQYF. CDR3 DNA sequence: TGTGCCAGCAGCTCCCGGGGGGGCCCCTCTACAGATACGCAGTATTTT.

This chain connects TRBV18 to TRBJ2-5, with D possibly being TRBD2 (6 bases). CDR3 size: 16 residues. Between the trimmed V and J ends, which lost 3 bases and 4 bases, there was a span of 18 bases. The V gene's germline CDR1 is KGHSH and CDR2 LQKENI. The CDR3 DNA follows: TGTGCCAGCTCACCTCCGGGACTCCAAACCAGAGAGACCCAGTACTTC. Protein: CASSPPGLQTRETQYF.

The chain joins TRBV7-3 to TRBJ1-1; possible D gene TRBD1, 6 bases. This CDR3 comprises 14 residues. CDR1 is SGHTA and CDR2 is FQGTGA in the germline V gene. V dropped 5 bases and J dropped 4 bases, with 14 bases sitting between them. CDR3 DNA: TGTGCCAGCAGCCAGGGGAGTAAGGGCACTGAAGCTTTCTTT. Amino acid sequence: CASSQGSKGTEAFF.

This chain joins TRBV27 and TRBJ1-2, with 8 bases matching TRBD1. This CDR3 has 15 residues. V shed 5 bases, J shed 3 bases, and the junction held 8 bases outside the gene matches. CDR1 MNHEY and CDR2 SMNVEV come from the germline V gene (reference sequence). Written as DNA, the CDR3 is TGTGCCAGCAGTCCCTGGACAGGGCAAGACTATGGCTACACCTTC. It encodes CASSPWTGQDYGYTF.

V gene TRBV11-3 combines with J gene TRBJ2-7; TRBD1 is a possible D gene (5 bases). Trimming removed 0 bases from V and 7 bases from J, with 13 bases in between. Per germline, CDR1 SGHNT and CDR2 YENEEA. This CDR3 region has 14 residues. In DNA, the CDR3 is TGTGCCAGCAGCTTAGAAGGCAGGGTTTCAGAGCAGTACTTC. Encoded protein: CASSLEGRVSEQYF.

The chain combines TRBV5-1 with TRBJ2-2; D may be TRBD2 (8 bases). The CDR3 sequence is 16 residues long. Germline values: CDR1 SGHRS, CDR2 YFSETQ. V was trimmed by 4 bases and J by 0 bases, leaving 13 bases between them. The CDR3 nucleotides read TGCGCCAGCAGCCGGGAGGGGGCTTCGAACACCGGGGAGCTGTTTTTT. Protein product: CASSREGASNTGELFF.

This clone appeared once. The rearrangement uses TRBV27 and TRBJ2-7; 12 nucleotides align to TRBD2. This CDR3 spans 15 amino acids. The ends lost 6 bases at V and 5 bases at J; junction bases unmatched: 8. CDR1 MNHEY and CDR2 SMNVEV come from the germline V gene (reference sequence). CDR3: CASSLLAGGRHEQYF. For the CDR3, the DNA is TGTGCCAGCAGCCTACTAGCGGGGGGCCGGCACGAGCAGTACTTC.

The chain combines TRBV4-3 with TRBJ1-5; D perhaps matches TRBD1 (5 bases). The CDR3 is 14 amino acids. Trimming removed 0 bases at V and 5 bases at J, with 8 bases between. CDR1 and CDR2 from the germline V gene are LGHNA and YSLEER. The CDR3 protein is CASSQDWGDQPQHF. The CDR3 coding sequence is TGCGCCAGCAGCCAAGACTGGGGGGATCAGCCCCAGCATTTT.

This chain connects TRBV7-6 to TRBJ1-1, with no clear D. The length of the CDR3 is 15 residues. V gave up 5 bases and J gave up 1 base, with 14 bases separating them. CDR1 and CDR2 from the germline V gene are SGHVS and FNYEAQ. CDR3: CASSASTGSNTEAFF. DNA of the CDR3: TGTGCCAGCAGCGCGAGCACGGGTTCGAACACTGAAGCTTTCTTT.

The chain carries TRBV30 and TRBJ2-2; the D gene is possibly TRBD1 (6 bases). This CDR3 spans 13 amino acids. V was clipped by 6 bases and J by 6 bases, with 14 bases between them. Germline CDR1 reads GTSNPN; CDR2 reads SVGIG (reference sequence). CDR3 amino acids: CACGQGRAGELFF. Here the CDR3 DNA reads TGTGCCTGTGGGCAGGGGAGAGCCGGGGAGCTGTTTTTT. The full variable domain, rest sourced from reference TRBV30 and TRBJ2-2, is SQTIHQWPATLVQPVGSPLSLECTVEGTSNPNLYWYRQAAGRGLQLLFYSVGIGQISSEVPQNLSASRPQDRQFILSSKKLLLSDSGFYLCACGQGRAGELFFGEGSRLTVL.

The table lists this clone with a count of one. The rearrangement joins TRBV7-9 to TRBJ2-3; TRBD1 matches at 7 bases. Trimming took 6 bases from V and 0 from J; bases not matched to a gene: 9. The CDR3 runs to 16 residues. Germline loops: CDR1 SEHNR, CDR2 FQNEAQ (reference sequence). CDR3 sequence reads: CASSPWTGGSTDTQYF. As DNA, the CDR3 is TGTGCCAGCAGTCCCTGGACAGGAGGCAGCACAGATACGCAGTATTTT.

The V and J genes are TRBV18 and TRBJ2-7; a possible D gene is TRBD2 (6 bases). Germline V gives CDR1 KGHSH, CDR2 LQKENI. The CDR3 sequence is 14 residues long. V was cut by 8 bases and J by 2 bases, with 16 bases left in between. The CDR3 is CASPWRGPPYEQYF. Written as DNA, the CDR3 is TGTGCCAGCCCCTGGCGGGGTCCACCCTACGAGCAGTACTTC.